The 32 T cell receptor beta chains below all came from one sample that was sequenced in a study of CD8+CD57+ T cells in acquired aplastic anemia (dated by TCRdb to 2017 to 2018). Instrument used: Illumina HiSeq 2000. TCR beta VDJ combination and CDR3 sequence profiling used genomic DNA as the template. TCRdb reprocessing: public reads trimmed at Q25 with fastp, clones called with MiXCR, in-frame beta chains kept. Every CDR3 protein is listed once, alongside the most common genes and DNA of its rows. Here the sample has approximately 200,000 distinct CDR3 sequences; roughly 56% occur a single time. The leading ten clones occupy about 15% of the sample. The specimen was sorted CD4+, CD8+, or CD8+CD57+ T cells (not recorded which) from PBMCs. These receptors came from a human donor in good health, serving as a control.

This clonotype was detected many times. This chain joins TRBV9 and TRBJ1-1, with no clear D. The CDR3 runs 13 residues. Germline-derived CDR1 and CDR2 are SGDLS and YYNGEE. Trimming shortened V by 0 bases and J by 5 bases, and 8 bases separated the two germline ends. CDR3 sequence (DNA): TGTGCCAGCAGCGTAGGGCACGGAACTGAAGCTTTCTTT. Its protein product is CASSVGHGTEAFF.

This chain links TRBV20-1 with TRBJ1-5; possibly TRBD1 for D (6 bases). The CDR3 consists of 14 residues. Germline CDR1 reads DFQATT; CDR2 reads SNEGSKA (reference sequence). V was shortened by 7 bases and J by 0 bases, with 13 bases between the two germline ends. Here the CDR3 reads CSVSGTNSNQPQHF. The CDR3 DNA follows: TGCAGTGTCTCCGGGACAAATAGCAATCAGCCCCAGCATTTT.

The CDR3 nucleotides are TGTGCCAGCAGGTTCGGTCAGGGGCACTACGAGCAGTACTTC. Translating it yields CASRFGQGHYEQYF. The V call is TRBV7-2, the J call TRBJ2-7; a possible D gene is TRBD1 (6 bases). CDR1 is SGHTA, CDR2 FQGNSA, per germline. CDR3 length: 14 residues. V was pared by 6 bases and J by 3 bases, with 15 bases between.

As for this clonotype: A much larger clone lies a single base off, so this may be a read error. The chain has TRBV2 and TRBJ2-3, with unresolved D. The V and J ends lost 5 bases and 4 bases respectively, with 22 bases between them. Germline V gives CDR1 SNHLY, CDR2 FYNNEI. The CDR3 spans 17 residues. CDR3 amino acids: CASSCSMGWTTSDTQYF. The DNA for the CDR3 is TGTGCCAGCAGTTGCTCGATGGGCTGGACGACCTCAGATACGCAGTATTTT.

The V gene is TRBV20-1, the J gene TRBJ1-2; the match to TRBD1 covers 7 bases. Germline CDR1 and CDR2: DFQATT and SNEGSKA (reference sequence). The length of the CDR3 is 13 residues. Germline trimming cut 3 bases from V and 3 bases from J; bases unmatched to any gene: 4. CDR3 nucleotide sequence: TGCAGTGCTAGTTCGGGACAGCACTATGGCTACACCTTC. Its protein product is CSASSGQHYGYTF.

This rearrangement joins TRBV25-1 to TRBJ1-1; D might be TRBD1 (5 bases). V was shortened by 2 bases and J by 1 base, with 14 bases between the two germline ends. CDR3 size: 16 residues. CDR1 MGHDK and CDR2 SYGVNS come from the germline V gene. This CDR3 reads CASSEPRDFSNTEAFF. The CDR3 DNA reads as TGTGCCAGCAGTGAACCACGGGACTTTTCGAACACTGAAGCTTTCTTT.

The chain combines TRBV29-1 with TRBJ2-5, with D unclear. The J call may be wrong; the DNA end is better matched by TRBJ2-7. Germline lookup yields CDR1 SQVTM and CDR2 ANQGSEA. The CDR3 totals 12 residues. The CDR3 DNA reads TGCAGCGTTGTGGGGTTCTCCTACGAGCAGTACTTC. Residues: CSVVGFSYEQYF.

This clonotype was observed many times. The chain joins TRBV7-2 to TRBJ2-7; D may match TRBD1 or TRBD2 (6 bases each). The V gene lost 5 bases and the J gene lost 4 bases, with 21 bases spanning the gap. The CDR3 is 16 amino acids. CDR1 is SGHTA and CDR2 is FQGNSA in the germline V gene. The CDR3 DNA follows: TGTGCCAGCAGCCTACAGTTAGGAGGGGGGATGTACGAGCAGTACTTC. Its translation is CASSLQLGGGMYEQYF.

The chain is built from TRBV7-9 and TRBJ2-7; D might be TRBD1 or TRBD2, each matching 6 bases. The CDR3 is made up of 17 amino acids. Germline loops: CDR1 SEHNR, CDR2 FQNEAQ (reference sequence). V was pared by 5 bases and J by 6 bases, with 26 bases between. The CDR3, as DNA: TGTGCCAGCAGCCCCCAGAGGGGGGCAGCGGTAATGGGCGAGCAGTACTTC. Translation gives CASSPQRGAAVMGEQYF. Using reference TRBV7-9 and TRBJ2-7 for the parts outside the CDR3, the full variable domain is DTGVSQNPRHKITKRGQNVTFRCDPISEHNRLYWYRQTLGQGPEFLTYFQNEAQLEKSRLLSDRFSAERPKGSFSTLEIQRTEQGDSAMYLCASSPQRGAAVMGEQYFGPGTRLTVT.

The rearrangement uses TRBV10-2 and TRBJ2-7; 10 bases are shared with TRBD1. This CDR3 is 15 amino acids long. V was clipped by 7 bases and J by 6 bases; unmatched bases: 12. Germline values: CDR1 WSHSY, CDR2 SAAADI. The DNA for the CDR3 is TGCGCCAGCAACGCCGGGACAGGGGCCTATTCCGAGCAGTACTTC. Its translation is CASNAGTGAYSEQYF.

CDR3 region: CAIEGTGGRDIQYF. The CDR3 bases are TGTGCCATAGAGGGGACAGGGGGCCGTGACATTCAGTACTTC. This sequence joins TRBV10-3 and TRBJ2-4; 12 bases align to TRBD1. The CDR3 is 14 residues long. Germline-derived CDR1 and CDR2 are ENHRY and SYGVKD. J gave up 8 bases and V 9 bases, and 8 bases lay outside the gene matches.

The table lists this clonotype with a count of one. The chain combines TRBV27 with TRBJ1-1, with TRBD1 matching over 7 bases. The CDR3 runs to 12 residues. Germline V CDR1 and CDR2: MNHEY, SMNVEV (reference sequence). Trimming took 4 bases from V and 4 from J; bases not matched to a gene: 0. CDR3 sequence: CASSSGGTEAFF. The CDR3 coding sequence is TGTGCCAGCAGTTCAGGGGGCACTGAAGCTTTCTTT.

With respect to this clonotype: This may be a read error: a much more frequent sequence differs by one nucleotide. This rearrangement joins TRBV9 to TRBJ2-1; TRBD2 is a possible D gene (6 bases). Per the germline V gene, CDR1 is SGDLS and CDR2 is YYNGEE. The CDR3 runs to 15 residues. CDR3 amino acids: CASSVDGDWYNERLF. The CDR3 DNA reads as TGTGCCAGCAGCGTAGACGGGGACTGGTACAATGAGCGGCTCTTC.

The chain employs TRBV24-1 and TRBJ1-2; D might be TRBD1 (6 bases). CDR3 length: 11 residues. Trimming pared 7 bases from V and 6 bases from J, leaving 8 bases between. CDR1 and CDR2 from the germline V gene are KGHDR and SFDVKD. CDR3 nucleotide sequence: TGTGCCACCAGGGACAGCCATGGCTACACCTTC. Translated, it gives CATRDSHGYTF.

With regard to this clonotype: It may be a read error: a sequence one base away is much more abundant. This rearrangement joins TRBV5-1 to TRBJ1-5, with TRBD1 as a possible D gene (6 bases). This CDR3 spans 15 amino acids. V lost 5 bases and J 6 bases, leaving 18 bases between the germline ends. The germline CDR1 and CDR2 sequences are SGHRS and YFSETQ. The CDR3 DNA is TGCGCCAGCAGGTTGTCAGGGGTGGAGAGTCAGCCCCAGCATTTT. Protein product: CASRLSGVESQPQHF.

The CDR3 reads CSVTGTSGHEQYF. CDR3 in DNA: TGCAGCGTTACCGGGACTAGCGGTCACGAGCAGTACTTC. The chain recombines TRBV29-1 with TRBJ2-7; 11 bases align to TRBD2. CDR3 length: 13 residues. CDR1 and CDR2 from the germline V gene are SQVTM and ANQGSEA. V dropped 5 bases and J dropped 5; count of bases not matched to a gene: 5.

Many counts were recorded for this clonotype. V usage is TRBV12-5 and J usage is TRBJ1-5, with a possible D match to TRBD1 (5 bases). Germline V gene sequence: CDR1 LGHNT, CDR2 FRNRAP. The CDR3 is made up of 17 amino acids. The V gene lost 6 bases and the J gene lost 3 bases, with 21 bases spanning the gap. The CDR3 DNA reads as TGTGCTAGTGGCCGTCCTACGGGACCGGGTCCCAATCAGCCCCAGCATTTT. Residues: CASGRPTGPGPNQPQHF.

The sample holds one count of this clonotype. The CDR3: CASRWFESSYEQYF. CDR3 in DNA: TGTGCCAGCCGCTGGTTTGAGAGCTCCTACGAGCAGTACTTC. The chain carries TRBV2 and TRBJ2-7; D is unresolved. V lost 8 bases to trimming and J lost 0 bases, with 14 bases between them. Germline CDR1 is SNHLY and CDR2 is FYNNEI. The CDR3 totals 14 residues.

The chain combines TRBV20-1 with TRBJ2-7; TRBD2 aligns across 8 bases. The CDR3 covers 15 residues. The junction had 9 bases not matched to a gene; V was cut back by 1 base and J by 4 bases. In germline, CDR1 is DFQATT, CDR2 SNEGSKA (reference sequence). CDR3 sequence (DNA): TGCAGTGCTAGAGGCGTCGGACTAGCAGAATACGAGCAGTACTTC. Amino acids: CSARGVGLAEYEQYF.

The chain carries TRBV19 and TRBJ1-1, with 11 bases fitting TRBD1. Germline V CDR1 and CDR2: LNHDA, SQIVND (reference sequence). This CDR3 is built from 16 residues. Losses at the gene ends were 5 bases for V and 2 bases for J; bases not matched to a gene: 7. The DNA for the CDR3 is TGTGCCAGTAGTCCAAGGACAGGGGGCGCTAACACTGAAGCTTTCTTT. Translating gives CASSPRTGGANTEAFF.

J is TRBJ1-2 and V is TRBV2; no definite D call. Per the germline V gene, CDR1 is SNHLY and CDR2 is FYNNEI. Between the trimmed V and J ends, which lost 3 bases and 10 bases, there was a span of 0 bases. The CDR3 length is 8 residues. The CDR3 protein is CASSDYTF. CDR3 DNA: TGTGCCAGCAGTGACTACACCTTC.

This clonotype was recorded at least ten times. CDR3 region: CASSLRLSSYEQYF. CDR3 sequence (DNA): TGTGCCAGCAGCTTGAGACTCAGCTCCTACGAGCAGTACTTC. The chain has TRBV5-8 and TRBJ2-7, with D hard to call. The CDR3 contains 14 residues. V shed 1 base and J shed 0 bases, with 8 bases lying between them. Germline V lookup: CDR1 SGHTS, CDR2 YDEGEE.

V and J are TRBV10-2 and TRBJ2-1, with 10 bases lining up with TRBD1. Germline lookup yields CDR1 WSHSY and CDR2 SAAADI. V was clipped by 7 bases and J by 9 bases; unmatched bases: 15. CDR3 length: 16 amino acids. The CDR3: CASNAGTGAPWSEQFF. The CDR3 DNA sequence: TGCGCCAGCAACGCCGGGACAGGGGCTCCGTGGAGTGAGCAGTTCTTC.

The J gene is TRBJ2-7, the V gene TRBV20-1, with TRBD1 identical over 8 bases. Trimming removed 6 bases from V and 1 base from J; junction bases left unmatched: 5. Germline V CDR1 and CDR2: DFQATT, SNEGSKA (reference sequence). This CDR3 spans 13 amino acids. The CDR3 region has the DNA TGCAGTGCGCCGGGACAGGCTTCCTACGAGCAGTACTTC. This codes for CSAPGQASYEQYF.

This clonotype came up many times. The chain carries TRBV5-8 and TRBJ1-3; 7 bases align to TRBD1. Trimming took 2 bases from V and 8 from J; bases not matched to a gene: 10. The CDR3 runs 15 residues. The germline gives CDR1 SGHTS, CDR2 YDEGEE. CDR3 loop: CASSFIPGGTDTIYF. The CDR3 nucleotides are TGTGCCAGCAGCTTTATCCCAGGGGGTACAGACACCATATATTTT.

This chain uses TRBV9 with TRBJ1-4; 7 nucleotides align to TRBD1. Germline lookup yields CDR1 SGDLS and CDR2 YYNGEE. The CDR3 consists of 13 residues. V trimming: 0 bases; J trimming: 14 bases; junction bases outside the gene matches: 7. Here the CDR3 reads CASSVAPGQQLFF. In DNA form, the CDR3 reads TGTGCCAGCAGCGTAGCGCCGGGACAGCAGCTGTTTTTT.

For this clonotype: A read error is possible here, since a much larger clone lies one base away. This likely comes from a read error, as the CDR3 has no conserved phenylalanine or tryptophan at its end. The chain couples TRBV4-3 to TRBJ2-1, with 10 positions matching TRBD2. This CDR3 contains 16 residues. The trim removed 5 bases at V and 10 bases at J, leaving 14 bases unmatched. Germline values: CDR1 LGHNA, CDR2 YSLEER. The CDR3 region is CASSRSGGAGRSEQFL. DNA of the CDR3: TGCGCCAGCAGCAGGAGCGGGGGGGCCGGTCGGTCGGAGCAGTTCCTC.

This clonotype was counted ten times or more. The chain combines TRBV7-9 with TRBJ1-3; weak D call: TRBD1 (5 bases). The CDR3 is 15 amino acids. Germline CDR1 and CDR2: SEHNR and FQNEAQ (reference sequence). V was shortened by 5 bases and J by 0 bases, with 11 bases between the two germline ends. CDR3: CASSPTTDSGNTIYF. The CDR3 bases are TGTGCCAGCAGCCCAACGACAGACTCTGGAAACACCATATATTTT.

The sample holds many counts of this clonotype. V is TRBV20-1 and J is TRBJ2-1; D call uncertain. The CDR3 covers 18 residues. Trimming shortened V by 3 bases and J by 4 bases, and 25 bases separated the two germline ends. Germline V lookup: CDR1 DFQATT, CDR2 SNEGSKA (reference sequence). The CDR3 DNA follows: TGCAGTGCTAGGCCCCGGTACAGAGGTGTCCTTAGTTACAATGAGCAGTTCTTC. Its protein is CSARPRYRGVLSYNEQFF.

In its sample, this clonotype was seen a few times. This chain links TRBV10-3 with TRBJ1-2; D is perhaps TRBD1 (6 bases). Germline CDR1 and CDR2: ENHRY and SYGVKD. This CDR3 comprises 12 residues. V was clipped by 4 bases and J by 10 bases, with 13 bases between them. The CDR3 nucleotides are TGTGCCATCAGTGCCGGGACAATGCCCTACACCTTC. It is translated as CAISAGTMPYTF.

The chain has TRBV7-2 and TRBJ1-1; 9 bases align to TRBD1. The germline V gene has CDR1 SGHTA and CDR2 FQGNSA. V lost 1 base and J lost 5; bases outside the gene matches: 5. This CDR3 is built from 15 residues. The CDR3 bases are TGTGCCAGCAGCTTAGGGGACAGGGCGGGAACTGAAGCTTTCTTT. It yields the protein CASSLGDRAGTEAFF.

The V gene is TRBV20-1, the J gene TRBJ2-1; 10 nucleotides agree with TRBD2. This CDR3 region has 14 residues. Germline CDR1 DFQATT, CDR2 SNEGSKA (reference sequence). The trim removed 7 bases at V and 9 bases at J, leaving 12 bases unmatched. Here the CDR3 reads CSVSGRRLSGEQFF. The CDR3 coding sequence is TGCAGTGTTAGCGGGAGGAGGCTCTCCGGTGAGCAGTTCTTC.